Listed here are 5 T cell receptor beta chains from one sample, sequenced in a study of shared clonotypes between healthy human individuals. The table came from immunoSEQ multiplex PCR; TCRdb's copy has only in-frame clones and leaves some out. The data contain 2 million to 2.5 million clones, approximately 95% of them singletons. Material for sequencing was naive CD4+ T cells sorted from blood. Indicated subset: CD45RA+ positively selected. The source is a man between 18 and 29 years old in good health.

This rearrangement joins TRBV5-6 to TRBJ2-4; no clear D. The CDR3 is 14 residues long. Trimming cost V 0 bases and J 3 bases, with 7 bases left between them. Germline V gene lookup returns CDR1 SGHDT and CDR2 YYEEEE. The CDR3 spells CASSLGGDKNIQYF. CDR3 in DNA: TGTGCCAGCAGCTTGGGGGGTGACAAAAACATTCAGTACTTC.

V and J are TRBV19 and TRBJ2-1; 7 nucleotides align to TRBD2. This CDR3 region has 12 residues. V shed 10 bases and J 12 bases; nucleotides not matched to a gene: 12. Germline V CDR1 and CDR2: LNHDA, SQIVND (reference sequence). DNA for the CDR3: TGTGCCACCGAGACTAGCCCCAGGACGCAGTTCTTC. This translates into CATETSPRTQFF.

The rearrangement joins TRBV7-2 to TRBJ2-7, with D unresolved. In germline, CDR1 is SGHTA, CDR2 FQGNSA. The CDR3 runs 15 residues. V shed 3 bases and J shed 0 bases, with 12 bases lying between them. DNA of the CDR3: TGTGCCAGCAGCTTCGGTCCGGAAAGCTCCTACGAGCAGTACTTC. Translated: CASSFGPESSYEQYF.

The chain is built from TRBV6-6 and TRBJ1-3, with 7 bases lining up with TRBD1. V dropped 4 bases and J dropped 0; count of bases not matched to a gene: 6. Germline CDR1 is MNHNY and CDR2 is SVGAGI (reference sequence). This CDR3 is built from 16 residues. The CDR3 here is CASSLITGASGNTIYF. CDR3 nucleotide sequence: TGTGCCAGCAGTTTGATAACAGGGGCCTCTGGAAACACCATATATTTT.

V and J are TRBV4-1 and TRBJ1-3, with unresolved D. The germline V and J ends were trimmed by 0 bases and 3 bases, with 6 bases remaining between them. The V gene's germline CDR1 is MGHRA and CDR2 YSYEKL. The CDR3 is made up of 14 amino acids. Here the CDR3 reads CASSQEGLGNTIYF. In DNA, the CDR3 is TGCGCCAGCAGCCAAGAGGGTCTTGGAAACACCATATATTTT.